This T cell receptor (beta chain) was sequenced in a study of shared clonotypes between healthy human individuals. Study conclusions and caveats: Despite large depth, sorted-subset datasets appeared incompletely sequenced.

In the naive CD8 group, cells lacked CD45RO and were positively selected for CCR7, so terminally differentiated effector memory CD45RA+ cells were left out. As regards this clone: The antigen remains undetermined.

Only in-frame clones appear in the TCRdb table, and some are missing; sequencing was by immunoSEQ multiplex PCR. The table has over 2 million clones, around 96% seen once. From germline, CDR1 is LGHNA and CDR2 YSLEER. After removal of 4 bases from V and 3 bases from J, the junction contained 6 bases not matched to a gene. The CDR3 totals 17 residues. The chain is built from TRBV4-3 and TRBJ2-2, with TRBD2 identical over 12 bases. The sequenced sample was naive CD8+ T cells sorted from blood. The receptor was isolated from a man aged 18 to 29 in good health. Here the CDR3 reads CASSRGLAGGYTGELFF. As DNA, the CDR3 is TGCGCCAGCAGCCGGGGGCTAGCGGGAGGGTACACCGGGGAGCTGTTTTTT.